These 31 T cell receptor beta chains share one sample of origin, sequenced in a study of cytomegalovirus exposure and HLA in healthy donors. Primers: 60 Vbeta forward and 13 Jbeta reverse. Profiled with immunoSEQ multiplex PCR; TCRdb holds only in-frame clones, not every one. The sample shows 150,000 to 190,000 clones, roughly four fifths of them seen only once. The sequencing input was PBMCs. All receptors come from a man aged 18 to 35 in good health and CMV-seronegative.

The J gene is TRBJ2-5, the V gene TRBV6-5; TRBD1 agrees at 7 bases. The trim removed 0 bases at V and 4 bases at J, leaving 8 bases unmatched. CDR1 MNHEY and CDR2 SVGAGI come from the germline V gene. The CDR3 consists of 16 residues. The CDR3 loop is CASSYSGTQGIETQYF. DNA for the CDR3: TGTGCCAGCAGTTACTCGGGCACACAGGGGATAGAGACCCAGTACTTC.

The chain joins TRBV28 to TRBJ2-5; the D gene is possibly TRBD2 (5 bases). The J call may not be correct, given that the DNA end is closer to TRBJ2-7. Germline V CDR1 and CDR2: MDHEN, SYDVKM. The length of the CDR3 is 12 residues. The CDR3 DNA sequence: TGTGCCAGCAGTTTGGGCGGGTACGAGCAGTACTTC. Its translation is CASSLGGYEQYF.

This sequence joins TRBV15 and TRBJ2-7; TRBD2 aligns across 7 bases. The CDR3 extends over 14 amino acids. The germline V gene has CDR1 LNHNV and CDR2 YYDKDF (reference sequence). J gave up 7 bases and V 0 bases, and 6 bases lay outside the gene matches. CDR3 bases: TGTGCCACCAGCAGAGAAGAGACTAGCTATGAGCAGTACTTC. Protein product: CATSREETSYEQYF.

This sequence joins TRBV27 and TRBJ2-7; 8 nucleotides align to TRBD1. The CDR3 has 14 residues. Germline V gene lookup returns CDR1 MNHEY and CDR2 SMNVEV (reference sequence). The J segment lost 2 bases and the V segment lost 5 bases, leaving 5 bases of the junction unmatched. DNA for the CDR3: TGTGCCAGCAGTCTAAACAGGGGGGCCTACGAGCAGTACTTC. Translation gives CASSLNRGAYEQYF.

This clone was seen just once. This chain joins TRBV5-4 and TRBJ2-4; 7 nucleotides match TRBD2. Trimming took 1 base from V and 3 from J; bases not matched to a gene: 7. CDR1 is SGHNT and CDR2 is YYREEE in the germline V gene (reference sequence). The length of the CDR3 is 16 residues. The CDR3 nucleotides read TGTGCCAGCAGCTTGTCGGGGGGAGAGGACAAAAACATTCAGTACTTC. Amino acids: CASSLSGGEDKNIQYF.

The V gene is TRBV10-3, the J gene TRBJ2-5; 8 positions match TRBD2. The J call may be mistaken, given a closer DNA end match to TRBJ2-7. Germline V gene lookup returns CDR1 ENHRY and CDR2 SYGVKD. The CDR3 totals 14 residues. CDR3 loop: CAITNSGGGYEQYF. CDR3 DNA: TGTGCCATCACCAACTCCGGGGGGGGCTACGAGCAGTACTTC.

The chain combines TRBV18 with TRBJ2-7; 11 bases are a match to TRBD2. Germline trimming cut 2 bases from V and 4 bases from J; bases unmatched to any gene: 7. Germline V gene lookup returns CDR1 KGHSH and CDR2 LQKENI. CDR3 length: 16 amino acids. The CDR3 DNA sequence: TGTGCCAGCTCACCATCGGGGACTAGCGGCCTTTACGAGCAGTACTTC. It codes for CASSPSGTSGLYEQYF.

The chain joins TRBV7-2 to TRBJ2-7; possible D gene TRBD2, 5 bases. CDR3 size: 13 residues. Germline CDR1 and CDR2: SGHTA and FQGNSA. The ends were cut back, 3 bases at V and 2 bases at J, with 8 bases in the middle. The CDR3 sequence: CASSFGLPYEQYF. DNA for the CDR3: TGTGCCAGCAGCTTTGGACTTCCCTACGAGCAGTACTTC.

V gene TRBV7-9 combines with J gene TRBJ1-1; no clear D gene. V lost 5 bases and J lost 4, with 20 bases in between. CDR3 length: 16 residues. Germline V lookup: CDR1 SEHNR, CDR2 FQNEAQ (reference sequence). In DNA form, the CDR3 reads TGTGCCAGCAGCCCCGACGGAGGGTTGTTGAGCACTGAAGCTTTCTTT. Amino acids: CASSPDGGLLSTEAFF. Combining the CDR3 with reference TRBV7-9 and TRBJ1-1 gives the whole variable domain DTGVSQNPRHKITKRGQNVTFRCDPISEHNRLYWYRQTLGQGPEFLTYFQNEAQLEKSRLLSDRFSAERPKGSFSTLEIQRTEQGDSAMYLCASSPDGGLLSTEAFFGQGTRLTVV.

The chain combines TRBV28 with TRBJ2-5; 10 positions match TRBD1. V lost 5 bases and J lost 0; bases outside the gene matches: 3. CDR1 is MDHEN and CDR2 is SYDVKM in the germline V gene. The length of the CDR3 is 15 residues. CDR3 loop: CASSTGTGDQETQYF. CDR3 nucleotides: TGTGCCAGCAGTACTGGGACAGGGGACCAAGAGACCCAGTACTTC.

The chain combines TRBV2 with TRBJ1-1; 8 bases match TRBD1. CDR3 length: 14 amino acids. CDR1 SNHLY and CDR2 FYNNEI come from the germline V gene. J lost 1 base, V lost 4 bases, and 2 bases had no gene match. The CDR3: CASSGGQGNTEAFF. CDR3 DNA sequence: TGTGCCAGCAGTGGAGGACAGGGGAACACTGAAGCTTTCTTT. Complete variable domain (other parts from reference TRBV2 and TRBJ1-1): EPEVTQTPSHQVTQMGQEVILRCVPISNHLYFYWYRQILGQKVEFLVSFYNNEISEKSEIFDDQFSVERPDGSNFTLKIRSTKLEDSAMYFCASSGGQGNTEAFFGQGTRLTVV.

The V and J genes are TRBV4-1 and TRBJ1-1; tentative D call: TRBD1 (6 bases). The germline V gene has CDR1 MGHRA and CDR2 YSYEKL. V lost 4 bases and J 5 bases, leaving 17 bases between the germline ends. This CDR3 comprises 15 residues. The CDR3 region has the DNA TGCGCCAGCAGCCTCCTAACACAGGGAAGGACTGAAGCTTTCTTT. Protein: CASSLLTQGRTEAFF.

The V call is TRBV7-9, the J call TRBJ2-1; TRBD2 agrees at 12 bases. Germline values: CDR1 SEHNR, CDR2 FQNEAQ (reference sequence). V gave up 5 bases and J gave up 6 bases; unmatched junction bases: 8. There are 16 residues in the CDR3. In nucleotides, the CDR3 is TGTGCCAGCAGCCAGACCCTAGCGGGAGGGGGCAATGAGCAGTTCTTC. It codes for CASSQTLAGGGNEQFF.

This chain uses TRBV23-1 with TRBJ1-2; TRBD1 matches at 7 bases. TRBV23-1 carries the ORF label, with uncertain function. V trimming: 7 bases; J trimming: 6 bases; junction bases outside the gene matches: 11. CDR3 length equals 14 residues. This CDR3 reads CASTPDRDGNGYTF. The CDR3, as DNA: TGCGCCAGCACTCCCGACAGGGATGGGAATGGCTACACCTTC.

The chain couples TRBV2 to TRBJ2-2, with 7 nucleotides matching TRBD1. J was trimmed by 2 bases and V by 4 bases; bases with no gene match: 4. This CDR3 has 15 residues. Germline values: CDR1 SNHLY, CDR2 FYNNEI. CDR3 sequence (DNA): TGTGCCAGCAGTGTACGGACAGGTAACACCGGGGAGCTGTTTTTT. Encoded protein: CASSVRTGNTGELFF.

This sequence joins TRBV29-1 and TRBJ2-1; 16 bases line up with TRBD2. The CDR3 is 24 amino acids. CDR1 and CDR2 from the germline V gene are SQVTM and ANQGSEA. Unmatched junction bases numbered 28, after V lost 4 bases and J lost 4 bases. The chain's CDR3 is CSVGGGLAGGPGGSLLQNYNEQFF. As DNA, the CDR3 is TGCAGCGTTGGCGGGGGACTAGCGGGAGGGCCTGGGGGATCCCTTCTCCAAAATTACAATGAGCAGTTCTTC.

V gene TRBV5-4 combines with J gene TRBJ2-7, with TRBD1 identical over 10 bases. Germline CDR1 is SGHNT and CDR2 is YYREEE (reference sequence). The length of the CDR3 is 16 residues. With 3 bases clipped from V and 6 bases from J, the junction kept 12 bases outside the gene matches. The CDR3 protein is CASSSSYRDRGSEQYF. The CDR3 DNA sequence: TGTGCCAGCAGCTCTAGTTACCGGGACAGGGGAAGCGAGCAGTACTTC.

The rearrangement uses TRBV7-9 and TRBJ2-2; TRBD1 aligns across 9 bases. Germline trimming cut 6 bases from V and 0 bases from J; bases unmatched to any gene: 5. Germline assignment: CDR1 SEHNR and CDR2 FQNEAQ (reference sequence). This CDR3 comprises 16 residues. The CDR3 loop reads CASRHRGRTNTGELFF. The CDR3, as DNA: TGTGCCAGCAGACACAGGGGGCGGACGAACACCGGGGAGCTGTTTTTT.

This sequence joins TRBV6-5 and TRBJ2-7, with TRBD2 identical over 7 bases. The germline CDR1 and CDR2 sequences are MNHEY and SVGAGI. The CDR3 runs to 14 residues. V lost 4 bases to trimming and J lost 0 bases; unmatched junction nucleotides: 3. CDR3 region: CASSLAGPSYEQYF. The CDR3 nucleotides read TGTGCCAGCAGTTTAGCGGGCCCCTCCTACGAGCAGTACTTC.

The chain carries TRBV5-1 and TRBJ2-5, with TRBD2 as a possible D gene (5 bases). CDR3 length: 14 residues. The V gene lost 0 bases and the J gene lost 2 bases, with 8 bases spanning the gap. The germline V gene encodes CDR1 SGHRS and CDR2 YFSETQ. The CDR3 bases are TGCGCCAGCAGCTTGGGGACTGGGCAAGAGACCCAGTACTTC. Its protein product is CASSLGTGQETQYF.

This sequence joins TRBV27 and TRBJ1-1; 8 positions match TRBD1. The ends lost 5 bases at V and 5 bases at J; junction bases unmatched: 7. CDR1 is MNHEY, CDR2 SMNVEV, per germline (reference sequence). This CDR3 has 14 residues. The CDR3 coding sequence is TGTGCCAGCAGTGGACAGGGCCGGGGAACTGAAGCTTTCTTT. This translates into CASSGQGRGTEAFF.

This clone was picked up a small number of times. The chain links TRBV5-6 to TRBJ1-5; a possible D gene is TRBD1 (5 bases). This CDR3 contains 13 residues. Germline CDR1 reads SGHDT; CDR2 reads YYEEEE. V lost 4 bases, J lost 6 bases, and 11 bases lay in between. DNA of the CDR3: TGTGCCAGCAGCGATCAGGGAGGTCAGCCCCAGCATTTT. Translation gives CASSDQGGQPQHF.

V and J are TRBV6-5 and TRBJ1-3, with D possibly matching TRBD1 (6 bases). Trimming left V 1 base short and J 3 bases short, with 10 bases between. Germline V gene lookup returns CDR1 MNHEY and CDR2 SVGAGI. The CDR3 runs to 15 residues. The CDR3 sequence: CASSYYEGDGNTIYF. CDR3 in DNA: TGTGCCAGCAGTTACTATGAGGGGGATGGAAACACCATATATTTT.

This clone came up a few times. The CDR3 here is CASSFRGTYEQYF. In nucleotides, the CDR3 is TGTGCCAGCAGCTTCAGGGGGACCTACGAGCAGTACTTC. This chain connects TRBV5-8 to TRBJ2-7, with 7 nucleotides matching TRBD1. V trimming: 2 bases; J trimming: 2 bases; junction bases outside the gene matches: 1. Germline-derived CDR1 and CDR2 are SGHTS and YDEGEE. The CDR3 is made up of 13 amino acids.

This clone was counted only a few times. This chain links TRBV2 with TRBJ1-5, with 9 bases matching TRBD1. CDR1 is SNHLY and CDR2 is FYNNEI in the germline V gene. The CDR3 covers 17 residues. The trim removed 7 bases at V and 6 bases at J, leaving 16 bases unmatched. CDR3 protein: CASTGPDRGESGQPQHF. The CDR3, as DNA: TGTGCCAGCACCGGGCCCGACAGGGGGGAAAGTGGTCAGCCCCAGCATTTT.

V gene TRBV10-2 combines with J gene TRBJ2-1; D gene ambiguous. The V gene's germline CDR1 is WSHSY and CDR2 SAAADI. CDR3 size: 15 residues. Trimming removed 8 bases at V and 0 bases at J, with 14 bases between. The CDR3 DNA reads as TGCGCCAGCGCCTCGCCCCCGAGCTCCTACAATGAGCAGTTCTTC. It codes for CASASPPSSYNEQFF.

This chain connects TRBV6-1 to TRBJ1-2, with a possible D match to TRBD1 (6 bases). CDR1 is MNHNS and CDR2 is SASEGT in the germline V gene. The CDR3 runs 15 residues. The germline V and J ends were trimmed by 8 bases and 10 bases, with 26 bases remaining between them. The CDR3: CASAFGRGGQTSYTF. CDR3 DNA: TGTGCCAGCGCCTTCGGGAGGGGGGGACAAACCTCCTACACCTTC.

For the CDR3, the DNA is TGTGCCTGGAGTTTCGGGACAGGGGAATGGGGCTACACCTTC. Its protein is CAWSFGTGEWGYTF. The rearrangement uses TRBV30 and TRBJ1-2, with 10 bases fitting TRBD1. Trimming cost V 2 bases and J 8 bases; bases outside gene matches: 8. The CDR3 length is 14 residues. Germline CDR1 reads GTSNPN; CDR2 reads SVGIG (reference sequence).

J is TRBJ1-5 and V is TRBV5-6; TRBD1 agrees at 8 bases. The CDR3 extends over 19 amino acids. CDR1 is SGHDT and CDR2 is YYEEEE in the germline V gene. V dropped 1 base and J dropped 4; count of bases not matched to a gene: 16. The CDR3 spells CASSLFVRGPEVENQPQHF. CDR3 nucleotides: TGTGCCAGCAGCTTGTTTGTCAGGGGGCCGGAGGTGGAAAATCAGCCCCAGCATTTT.

The sample holds a few counts of this clone. The chain carries TRBV5-6 and TRBJ2-5; no firm D call. The ends were cut back, 4 bases at V and 5 bases at J, with 12 bases in the middle. This CDR3 comprises 13 residues. Germline CDR1 is SGHDT and CDR2 is YYEEEE. The CDR3 sequence: CASSRVARETQYF. The CDR3 nucleotides are TGTGCCAGCAGCCGTGTGGCGCGGGAGACCCAGTACTTC.

This clone has just one count. The J gene is TRBJ2-5, the V gene TRBV29-1, with 9 bases matching TRBD2. V lost 6 bases, J lost 4 bases, and 12 bases stayed unmatched. CDR1 and CDR2 (germline): SQVTM, ANQGSEA. The CDR3 has 15 residues. DNA for the CDR3: TGCAGCGTGATCCCCGGCGGGAGGGCGGGAGAGACCCAGTACTTC. Its protein product is CSVIPGGRAGETQYF. Full variable domain (rest looked up from reference TRBV29-1 and TRBJ2-5): SAVISQKPSRDICQRGTSLTIQCQVDSQVTMMFWYRQQPGQSLTLIATANQGSEATYESGFVIDKFPISRPNLTFSTLTVSNMSPEDSSIYLCSVIPGGRAGETQYFGPGTRLLVL.